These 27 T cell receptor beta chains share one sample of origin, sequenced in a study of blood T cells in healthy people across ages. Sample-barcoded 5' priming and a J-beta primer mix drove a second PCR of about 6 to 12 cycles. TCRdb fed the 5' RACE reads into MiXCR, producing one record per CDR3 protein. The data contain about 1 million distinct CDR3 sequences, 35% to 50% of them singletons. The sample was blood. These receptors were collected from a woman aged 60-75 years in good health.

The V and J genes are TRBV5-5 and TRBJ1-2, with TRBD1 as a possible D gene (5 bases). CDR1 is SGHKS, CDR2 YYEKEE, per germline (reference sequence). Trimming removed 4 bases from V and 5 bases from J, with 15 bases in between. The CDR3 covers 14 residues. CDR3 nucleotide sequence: TGTGCCAGCAGCCCGGGAGGACACCCTTATGGCTACACCTTC. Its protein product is CASSPGGHPYGYTF.

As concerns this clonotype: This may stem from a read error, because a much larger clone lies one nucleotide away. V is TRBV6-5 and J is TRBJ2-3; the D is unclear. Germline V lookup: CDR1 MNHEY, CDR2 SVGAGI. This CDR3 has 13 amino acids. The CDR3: CVSSDSEADTQYF. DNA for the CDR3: TGTGTCAGCAGTGACTCAGAAGCAGATACGCAGTATTTT.

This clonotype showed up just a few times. CDR3 coding DNA: TGTGCCAGCAGTTGGGAGGGGAGGTGGGGTGAGCAGTTCTTC. This sequence encodes CASSWEGRWGEQFF. V usage is TRBV27 and J usage is TRBJ2-1; 7 bases match TRBD2. The CDR3 is made up of 14 amino acids. Trimming removed 4 bases from V and 9 bases from J; junction bases left unmatched: 9. The germline gives CDR1 MNHEY, CDR2 SMNVEV (reference sequence).

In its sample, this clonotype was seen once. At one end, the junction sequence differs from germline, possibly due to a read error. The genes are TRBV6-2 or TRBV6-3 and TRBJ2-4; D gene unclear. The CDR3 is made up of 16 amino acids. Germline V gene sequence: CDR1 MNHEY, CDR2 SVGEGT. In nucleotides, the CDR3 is TGTGCCGGCAGTCCCGGTGGGGAATGGGCCAAAAACATTCAGTACTTC. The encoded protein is CAGSPGGEWAKNIQYF.

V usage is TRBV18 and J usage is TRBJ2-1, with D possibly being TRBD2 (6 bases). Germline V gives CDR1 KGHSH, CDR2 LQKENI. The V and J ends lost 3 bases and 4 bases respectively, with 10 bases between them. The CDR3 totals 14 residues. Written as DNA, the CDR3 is TGTGCCAGCTCACCGTCGCGGGATTACAATGAGCAGTTCTTC. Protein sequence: CASSPSRDYNEQFF.

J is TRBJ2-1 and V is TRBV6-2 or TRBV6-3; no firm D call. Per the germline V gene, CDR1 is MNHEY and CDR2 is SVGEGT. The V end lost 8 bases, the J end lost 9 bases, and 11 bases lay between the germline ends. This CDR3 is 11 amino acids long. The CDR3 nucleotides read TGTGCCAGCCTAGACCTTGGTGAGCAGTTCTTC. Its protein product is CASLDLGEQFF.

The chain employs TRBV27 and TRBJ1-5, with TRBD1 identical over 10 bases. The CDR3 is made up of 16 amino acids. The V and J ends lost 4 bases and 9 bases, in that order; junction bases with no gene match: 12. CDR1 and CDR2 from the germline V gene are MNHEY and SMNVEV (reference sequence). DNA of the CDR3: TGTGCCAGCAGTTCCGGACAGGGGGACCTGTCGGGGCCCCAGCATTTT. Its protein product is CASSSGQGDLSGPQHF.

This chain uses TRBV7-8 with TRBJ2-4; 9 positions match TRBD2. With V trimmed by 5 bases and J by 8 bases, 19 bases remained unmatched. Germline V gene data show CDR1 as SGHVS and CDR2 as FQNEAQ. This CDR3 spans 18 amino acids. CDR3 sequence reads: CASSPRGASGALQDIQYF. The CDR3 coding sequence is TGTGCCAGCAGCCCTAGGGGGGCTAGCGGGGCCCTACAGGACATTCAGTACTTC.

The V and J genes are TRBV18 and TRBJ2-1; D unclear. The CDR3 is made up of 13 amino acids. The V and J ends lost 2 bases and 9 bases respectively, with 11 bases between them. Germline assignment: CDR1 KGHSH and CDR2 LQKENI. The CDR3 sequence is CASSPTEGSEQFF. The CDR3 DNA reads TGTGCCAGCTCACCAACGGAAGGTAGTGAGCAGTTCTTC.

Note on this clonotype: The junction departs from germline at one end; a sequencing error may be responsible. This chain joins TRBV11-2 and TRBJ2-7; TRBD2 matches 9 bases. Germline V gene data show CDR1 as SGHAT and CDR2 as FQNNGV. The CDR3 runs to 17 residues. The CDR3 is CASNLGGLATISYEQYF. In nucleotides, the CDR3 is TGTGCCAGCAACTTAGGGGGACTAGCTACTATCTCCTACGAGCAGTACTTC.

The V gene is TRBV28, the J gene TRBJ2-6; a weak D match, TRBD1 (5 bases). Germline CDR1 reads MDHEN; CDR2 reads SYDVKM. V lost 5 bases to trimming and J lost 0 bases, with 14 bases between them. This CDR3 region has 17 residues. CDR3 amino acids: CASSPPPGISGANVLTF. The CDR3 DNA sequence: TGTGCCAGCAGTCCCCCCCCAGGGATCTCTGGGGCCAACGTCCTGACTTTC.

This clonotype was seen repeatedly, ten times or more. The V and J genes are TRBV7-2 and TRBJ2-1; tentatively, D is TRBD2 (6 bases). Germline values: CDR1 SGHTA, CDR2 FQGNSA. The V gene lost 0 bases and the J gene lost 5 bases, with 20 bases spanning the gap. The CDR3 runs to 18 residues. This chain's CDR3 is CASSLAVPGLSYDNEQFF. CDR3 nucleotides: TGTGCCAGCAGCTTAGCGGTTCCGGGACTGAGTTATGACAATGAGCAGTTCTTC.

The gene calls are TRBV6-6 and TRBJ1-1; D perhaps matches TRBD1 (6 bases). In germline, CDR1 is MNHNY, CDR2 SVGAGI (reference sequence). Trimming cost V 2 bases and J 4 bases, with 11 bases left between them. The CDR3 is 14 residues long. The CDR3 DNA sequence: TGTGCCAGCAGTTACCAGACAGGACCCACTGAAGCTTTCTTT. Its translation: CASSYQTGPTEAFF.

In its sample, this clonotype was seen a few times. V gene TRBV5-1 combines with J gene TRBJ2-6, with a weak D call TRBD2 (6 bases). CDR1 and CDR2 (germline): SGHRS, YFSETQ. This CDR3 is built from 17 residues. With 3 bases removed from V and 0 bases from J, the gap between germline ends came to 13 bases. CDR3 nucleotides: TGCGCCAGCAGCTGGGGAGGTCTGGGCTCTGGGGCCAACGTCCTGACTTTC. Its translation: CASSWGGLGSGANVLTF.

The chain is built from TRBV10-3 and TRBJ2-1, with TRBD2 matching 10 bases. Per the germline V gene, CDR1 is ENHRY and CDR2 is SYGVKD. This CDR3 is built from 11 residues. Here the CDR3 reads CTTGLAAGQFF. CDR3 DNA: TGTACCACCGGACTAGCGGCTGGTCAGTTCTTC.

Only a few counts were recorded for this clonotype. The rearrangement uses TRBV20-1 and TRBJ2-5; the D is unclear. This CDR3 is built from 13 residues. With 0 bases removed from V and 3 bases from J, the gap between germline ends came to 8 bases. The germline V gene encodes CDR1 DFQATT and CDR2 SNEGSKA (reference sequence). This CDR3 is CSARDLSKETQYF. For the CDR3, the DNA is TGCAGTGCTAGAGATCTGTCAAAAGAGACCCAGTACTTC.

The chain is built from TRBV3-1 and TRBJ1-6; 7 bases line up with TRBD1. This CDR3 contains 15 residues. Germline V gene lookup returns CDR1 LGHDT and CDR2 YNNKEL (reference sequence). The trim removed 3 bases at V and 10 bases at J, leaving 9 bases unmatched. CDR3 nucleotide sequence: TGTGCCAGCAGCCAGAGCGACAGGGCGGGGTCACCCCTCCACTTT. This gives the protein CASSQSDRAGSPLHF. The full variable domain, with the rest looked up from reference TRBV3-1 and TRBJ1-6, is DTAVSQTPKYLVTQMGNDKSIKCEQNLGHDTMYWYKQDSKKFLKIMFSYNNKELIINETVPNRFSPKSPDKAHLNLHINSLELGDSAVYFCASSQSDRAGSPLHFGNGTRLTVT.

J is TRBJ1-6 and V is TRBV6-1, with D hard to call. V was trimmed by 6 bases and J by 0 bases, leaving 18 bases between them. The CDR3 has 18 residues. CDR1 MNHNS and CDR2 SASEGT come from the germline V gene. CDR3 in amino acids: CASRVDIVGSSYNSPLHF. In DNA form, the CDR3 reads TGTGCCAGCAGGGTAGACATTGTGGGGAGCTCCTATAATTCACCCCTCCACTTT.

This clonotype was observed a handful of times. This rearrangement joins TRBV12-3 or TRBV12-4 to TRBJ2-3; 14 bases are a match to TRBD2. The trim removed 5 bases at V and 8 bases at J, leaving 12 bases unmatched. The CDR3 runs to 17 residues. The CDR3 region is CASSHGLAGGLPATQYF. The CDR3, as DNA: TGTGCCAGCAGTCACGGACTAGCGGGAGGCCTACCGGCTACGCAGTATTTT.

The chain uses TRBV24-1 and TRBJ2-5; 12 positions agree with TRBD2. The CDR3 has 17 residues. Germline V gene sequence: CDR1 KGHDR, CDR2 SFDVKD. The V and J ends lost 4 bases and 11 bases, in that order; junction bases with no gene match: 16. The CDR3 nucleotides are TGTGCCACCAGTGACCTTCCTCCGGGACTAGCGGGTAATGAGCAGTACTTC. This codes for CATSDLPPGLAGNEQYF.

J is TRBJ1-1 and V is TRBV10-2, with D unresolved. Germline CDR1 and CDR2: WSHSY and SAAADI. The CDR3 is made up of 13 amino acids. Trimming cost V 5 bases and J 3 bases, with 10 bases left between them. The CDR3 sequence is CASSRIEDTEAFF. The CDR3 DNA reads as TGCGCCAGCAGTCGGATTGAGGACACTGAAGCTTTCTTT.

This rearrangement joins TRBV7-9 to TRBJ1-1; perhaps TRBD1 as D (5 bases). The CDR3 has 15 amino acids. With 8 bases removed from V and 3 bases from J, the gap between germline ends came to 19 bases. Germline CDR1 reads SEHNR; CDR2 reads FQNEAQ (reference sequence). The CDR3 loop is CASGGGVDGYTEAFF. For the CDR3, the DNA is TGTGCCAGCGGGGGTGGTGTAGACGGATACACTGAAGCTTTCTTT.

In DNA, the CDR3 is TGTGCCAGCAGCTTACCTACATCGGGGGAGGGCACCTACAATGAGCAGTACTTC. This encodes CASSLPTSGEGTYNEQYF. The chain employs TRBV7-9 and TRBJ2-1; 7 bases line up with TRBD2. Gene TRBJ2-7 matches the end of the DNA better, so the J call may be wrong. CDR3 length: 18 residues. The germline CDR1 and CDR2 sequences are SEHNR and FQNEAQ (reference sequence).

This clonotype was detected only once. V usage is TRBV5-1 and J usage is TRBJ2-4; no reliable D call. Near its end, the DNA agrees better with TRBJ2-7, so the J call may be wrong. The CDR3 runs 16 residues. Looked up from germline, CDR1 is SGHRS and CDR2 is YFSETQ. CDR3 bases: TGCGCCAGCAGCTTGGTACTCCTTGGACCAAAGGGCGAGCAGTACTTC. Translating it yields CASSLVLLGPKGEQYF.

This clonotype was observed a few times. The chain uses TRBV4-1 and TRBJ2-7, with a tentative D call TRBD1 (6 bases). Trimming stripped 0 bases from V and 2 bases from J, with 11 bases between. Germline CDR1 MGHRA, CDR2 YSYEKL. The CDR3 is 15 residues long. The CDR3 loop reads CASSQETGRTYEQYF. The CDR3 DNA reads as TGCGCCAGCAGCCAAGAGACAGGTAGGACCTACGAGCAGTACTTC.

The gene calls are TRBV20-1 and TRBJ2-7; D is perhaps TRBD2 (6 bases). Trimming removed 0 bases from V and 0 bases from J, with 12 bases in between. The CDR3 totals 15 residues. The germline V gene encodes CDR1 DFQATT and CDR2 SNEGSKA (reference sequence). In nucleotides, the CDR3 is TGCAGTGCTAGAGATGGAACAGCGGGCTCCTACGAGCAGTACTTC. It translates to CSARDGTAGSYEQYF.

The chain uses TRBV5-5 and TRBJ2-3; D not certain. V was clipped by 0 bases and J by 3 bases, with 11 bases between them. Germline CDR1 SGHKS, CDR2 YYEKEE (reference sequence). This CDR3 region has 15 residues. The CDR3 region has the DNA TGTGCCAGCAGCTTGGGACCTCTTAGGACAGATACGCAGTATTTT. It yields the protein CASSLGPLRTDTQYF.